One T cell receptor beta chain is described in this entry. Its antigen is unidentified. Just one base apart from a much larger clone, this may be a read error. This is likely a read error, given that the CDR3 carries no conserved phenylalanine or tryptophan at its end. Any patient presenting with uncontrolled infection, other autoimmune disease, pregnancy or lactation was left out. Every diagnosis used clinical symptoms, serum thyroxine and TRAb, thyroid ultrasound and orbital computed tomography. Amplification of TCR beta CDR3 regions used RNA as the template. First-round RT-PCR targeting the TCR CDR3 was performed with the HTBI primer set. Each CDR3 protein is one row after TCRdb ran MiXCR on the multiplex PCR reads. Among about 660,000 distinct CDR3 sequences listed, roughly 45% were seen once. The data belong to a study of T cells in Graves' hyperthyroidism and ophthalmopathy. General observations from the study: Model predictions of ophthalmopathy came a median 6.5 months before onset. Also found in blood were most expanded thyroid clonotypes above 0.001.

The V gene's germline CDR1 is MGHRA and CDR2 YSYEKL. CDR3 length equals 14 residues. The chain joins TRBV4-1 to TRBJ2-5, with no clear D. The source is an adult man with Graves' disease, either hyperthyroidism or ophthalmopathy (not recorded which). Input material: peripheral blood or thyroid tissue (not recorded which). The CDR3 nucleotides are TGTGCCAGCAGCCCGGACGGCAGACAAGAGACCCAGTACCTC. Encoded protein: CASSPDGRQETQYL.